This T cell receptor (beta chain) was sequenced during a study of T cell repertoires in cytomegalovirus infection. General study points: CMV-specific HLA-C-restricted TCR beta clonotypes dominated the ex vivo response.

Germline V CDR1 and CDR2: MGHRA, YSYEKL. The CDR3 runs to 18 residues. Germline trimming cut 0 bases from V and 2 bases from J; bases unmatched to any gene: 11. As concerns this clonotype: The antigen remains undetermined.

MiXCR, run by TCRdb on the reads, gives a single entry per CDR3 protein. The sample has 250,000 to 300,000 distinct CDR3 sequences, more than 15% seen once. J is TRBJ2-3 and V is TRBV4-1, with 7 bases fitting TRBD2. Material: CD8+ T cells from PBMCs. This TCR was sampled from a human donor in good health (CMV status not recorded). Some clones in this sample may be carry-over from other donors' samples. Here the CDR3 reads CASSQDPPPGGYTDTQYF. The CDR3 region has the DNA TGCGCCAGCAGCCAAGATCCCCCCCCCGGGGGGTACACAGATACGCAGTATTTT.